Presented here are 25 T cell receptor beta chains from one specimen sequenced in a study of molecular identifiers for immune sequencing clone quantification (dated by TCRdb to the late 2010s). Library preparation employed PCR. TCRdb records NextSeq 500 as the sequencer. Clones were called with MiXCR by TCRdb after fastp trimmed the public reads at Q25, and only in-frame beta chains were retained. Merged by CDR3 protein, the rows form single entries marked with the most common genes and DNA. Across this sample there are hundreds of thousands of distinct CDR3 sequences, with around 25% seen only once. The ten most abundant clones make up around 0.78% of the sample. Material: naive CD8+ T cells from blood, with Jurkat cell RNA spiked in. Reading the label with the study, this specimen's cell subset or site is: FACS-sorted CD8+CD4-CCR7+CD45RA+ naive T cells. These receptors were obtained from a human donor in good health. Some libraries in this study had Jurkat cell RNA spiked in.

V and J are TRBV4-1 and TRBJ1-1; D not resolved. Germline loops: CDR1 MGHRA, CDR2 YSYEKL. The V end was cut by 0 bases, the J end by 6 bases, with 20 bases between. The CDR3 has 17 amino acids. In nucleotides, the CDR3 is TGCGCCAGCAGCCAAGATGGGCCCCAAGGAGATATCGCTGAAGCTTTCTTT. It encodes CASSQDGPQGDIAEAFF.

This clonotype was seen many times. The rearrangement joins TRBV11-2 to TRBJ1-1, with TRBD1 matching 8 bases. Per the germline V gene, CDR1 is SGHAT and CDR2 is FQNNGV. V shed 4 bases, J shed 1 base, and the junction held 2 bases outside the gene matches. This CDR3 contains 14 residues. This CDR3 is CASSSRGPNTEAFF. The CDR3 nucleotides read TGTGCCAGCAGCTCCAGGGGGCCGAACACTGAAGCTTTCTTT.

The chain combines TRBV29-1 with TRBJ2-6; 11 bases agree with TRBD1. Germline V gives CDR1 SQVTM, CDR2 ANQGSEA. The CDR3 is made up of 20 amino acids. After removal of 3 bases from V and 1 base from J, the junction contained 14 bases not matched to a gene. The CDR3 here is CSVEDRGRSSPLSGANVLTF. The CDR3 DNA is TGCAGCGTTGAGGACAGGGGGCGTTCCTCACCGTTATCTGGGGCCAACGTCCTGACTTTC.

Of note for this clonotype: This clone may be a read error of a much larger clone one base away. The CDR3 loop reads CASRGTDRGAFF. CDR3 nucleotide sequence: TGTGCCAGCAGGGGAACTGATCGTGGAGCTTTCTTT. The gene calls are TRBV12-3 or TRBV12-4 and TRBJ1-1; unclear D gene. Trimming cost V 6 bases and J 10 bases, with 15 bases left between them. The CDR3 contains 12 residues.

This clonotype has just a few counts. The rearrangement links TRBV6-5 to TRBJ2-6; D remains ambiguous. Germline V gives CDR1 MNHEY, CDR2 SVGAGI. Trimming removed 0 bases from V and 2 bases from J, with 11 bases in between. This CDR3 is built from 17 residues. The CDR3 nucleotides are TGTGCCAGCAGTTACTCGATGGGCCGTACTGGGGCCAACGTCCTGACTTTC. Its translation is CASSYSMGRTGANVLTF.

This clonotype was picked up many times. This chain connects TRBV5-1 to TRBJ2-7, with D perhaps assigned TRBD1 or TRBD2 (5 bases each). The V and J ends lost 4 bases and 0 bases respectively, with 14 bases between them. Per germline, CDR1 SGHRS and CDR2 YFSETQ. This CDR3 region has 15 residues. CDR3 residues: CASSPGRSSSYEQYF. Written as DNA, the CDR3 is TGCGCCAGCAGCCCGGGGCGGTCAAGCTCCTACGAGCAGTACTTC.

In its sample, this clonotype was seen many times. The rearrangement links TRBV2 to TRBJ1-1; no reliable D call. The germline V and J ends were trimmed by 7 bases and 5 bases, with 11 bases remaining between them. This CDR3 is built from 12 residues. Germline CDR1 is SNHLY and CDR2 is FYNNEI. The CDR3 is CASKMVITEAFF. The DNA of the CDR3 is TGTGCCAGCAAAATGGTGATAACTGAAGCTTTCTTT.

This clonotype was counted once. Just one base apart from a much larger clone, this may be a read error. V is TRBV27 and J is TRBJ2-7; the D gene is possibly TRBD2 (5 bases). In germline, CDR1 is MNHEY, CDR2 SMNVEV (reference sequence). CDR3 length: 14 residues. V was clipped by 3 bases and J by 6 bases, with 15 bases between them. This chain's CDR3 is CASSFGPLASEQYF. The CDR3 nucleotides are TGTGCCAGCAGTTTCGGACCGCTAGCCTCCGAGCAGTACTTC.

Worth noting for this clonotype: Because the CDR3 is missing its conserved closing phenylalanine or tryptophan, this is likely a read error. The gene calls are TRBV6-5 and TRBJ1-1, with D hard to call. V was cut by 7 bases and J by 0 bases, with 9 bases left in between. Looked up from germline, CDR1 is MNHEY and CDR2 is SVGAGI. This CDR3 is built from 13 residues. The CDR3 DNA reads as TGTGCCAGCACAGAGGCAATGAACACTGAAGCTTTCTTA. It codes for CASTEAMNTEAFL.

This clonotype was picked up many times. The chain joins TRBV5-1 to TRBJ1-1, with TRBD1 matching over 7 bases. CDR1 is SGHRS, CDR2 YFSETQ, per germline. The CDR3 is 15 amino acids. V shed 0 bases, J shed 3 bases, and the junction held 5 bases outside the gene matches. This chain's CDR3 is CASSLGTGVYTEAFF. In DNA form, the CDR3 reads TGCGCCAGCAGCTTGGGTACAGGGGTTTACACTGAAGCTTTCTTT. The whole variable domain, filled in from reference TRBV5-1 and TRBJ1-1, reads KAGVTQTPRYLIKTRGQQVTLSCSPISGHRSVSWYQQTPGQGLQFLFEYFSETQRNKGNFPGRFSGRQFSNSRSEMNVSTLELGDSALYLCASSLGTGVYTEAFFGQGTRLTVV.

In its sample, this clonotype was seen a few times. The chain is built from TRBV7-9 and TRBJ2-1, with unresolved D. The ends were cut back, 1 base at V and 6 bases at J, with 4 bases in the middle. Germline CDR1 reads SEHNR; CDR2 reads FQNEAQ (reference sequence). The CDR3 extends over 12 amino acids. The CDR3 here is CASSLVFNEQFF. Written as DNA, the CDR3 is TGTGCCAGCAGCTTAGTTTTCAATGAGCAGTTCTTC.

This clonotype came up a few times. The genes are TRBV4-1 and TRBJ2-1; no clear D gene. V was trimmed by 1 base and J by 12 bases, leaving 10 bases between them. Germline CDR1 MGHRA, CDR2 YSYEKL. This CDR3 region has 12 residues. The DNA for the CDR3 is TGCGCCAGCAGCCAAGGGTCTTCTGGGCAGTTCTTC. Its protein product is CASSQGSSGQFF.

This clonotype was found many times. The rearrangement links TRBV20-1 to TRBJ2-3, with 9 bases identical to TRBD2. CDR1 and CDR2 (germline): DFQATT, SNEGSKA (reference sequence). J lost 2 bases, V lost 6 bases, and 9 bases had no gene match. This CDR3 has 15 residues. CDR3 coding DNA: TGCAGTGCAACGAATCTAGCGGGGTCCACAGATACGCAGTATTTT. Its protein is CSATNLAGSTDTQYF.

The CDR3 DNA reads TGTGCCAGCAGTTTATGGAACCATGAGCAGTTCTTC. This encodes CASSLWNHEQFF. The V and J genes are TRBV12-3 or TRBV12-4 and TRBJ2-1; D is unresolved. Trimming shortened V by 2 bases and J by 8 bases, and 7 bases separated the two germline ends. The CDR3 covers 12 residues.

In regard to this clonotype: Since a much larger clone is just one base distant, this may be a read error. The chain joins TRBV27 to TRBJ2-7; 15 bases match TRBD2. CDR1 is MNHEY, CDR2 SMNVEV, per germline (reference sequence). The CDR3 is 16 residues long. The ends lost 10 bases at V and 4 bases at J; junction bases unmatched: 11. CDR3 protein: CANSPGLAGGLYEQYF. The CDR3, as DNA: TGTGCCAACAGCCCGGGACTAGCGGGAGGACTGTACGAGCAGTACTTC.

This clonotype was seen at least ten times. The chain has TRBV4-1 and TRBJ2-3, with TRBD2 matching over 11 bases. Germline V lookup: CDR1 MGHRA, CDR2 YSYEKL. This CDR3 spans 17 amino acids. J lost 3 bases, V lost 2 bases, and 7 bases had no gene match. CDR3 in DNA: TGCGCCAGCAGCCAATCGCTAGCGGGGGGACCTACAGATACGCAGTATTTT. Translation: CASSQSLAGGPTDTQYF.

This clonotype came up many times. The genes are TRBV5-6 and TRBJ2-3; D gene uncertain. The V gene lost 0 bases and the J gene lost 5 bases, with 7 bases spanning the gap. Per the germline V gene, CDR1 is SGHDT and CDR2 is YYEEEE. This CDR3 is built from 13 residues. This chain's CDR3 is CASSLAERDTQYF. The CDR3 DNA is TGTGCCAGCAGCTTGGCGGAGAGAGATACGCAGTATTTT.

On this clonotype itself: A read error is possible here, since a much larger clone lies one base away. The chain carries TRBV7-6 and TRBJ1-4; D is unresolved. There are 12 residues in the CDR3. From germline, CDR1 is SGHVS and CDR2 FNYEAQ. The CDR3 here is CASSFEGEKLLF. CDR3 DNA: TGTGCCAGCAGCTTTGAGGGTGAAAAACTGCTTTTT.

The chain combines TRBV28 with TRBJ1-3, with 7 bases aligning to TRBD1. This CDR3 spans 15 amino acids. The trim removed 5 bases at V and 4 bases at J, leaving 8 bases unmatched. Germline-derived CDR1 and CDR2 are MDHEN and SYDVKM. CDR3 region: CASSPPTGSGNTIYF. The CDR3 nucleotides read TGTGCCAGCAGTCCGCCGACAGGGTCAGGAAACACCATATATTTT.

This clonotype showed up many times. The genes are TRBV25-1 and TRBJ1-1, with 9 bases aligning to TRBD1. Germline CDR1 reads MGHDK; CDR2 reads SYGVNS. The length of the CDR3 is 16 residues. V lost 3 bases to trimming and J lost 2 bases; unmatched junction nucleotides: 7. The CDR3 DNA reads TGTGCCAGCAGTGACCTGGACAGGGGAGATAACACTGAAGCTTTCTTT. Protein product: CASSDLDRGDNTEAFF.

This chain uses TRBV4-3 with TRBJ2-1; TRBD2 aligns across 9 bases. V lost 0 bases, J lost 7 bases, and 10 bases stayed unmatched. The germline V gene encodes CDR1 LGHNA and CDR2 YSLEER. CDR3 size: 17 residues. The CDR3 reads CASSQDRSSGVGNEQFF. The CDR3 DNA follows: TGCGCCAGCAGCCAAGATCGGTCTAGCGGGGTGGGAAATGAGCAGTTCTTC.

Turning to this clonotype: One end of the junction is discordant with germline, which a read error may explain. The J gene is TRBJ1-1, the V gene TRBV28, with D unclear. CDR1 and CDR2 (germline): MDHEN, SYDVKM. The CDR3 contains 14 residues. The CDR3 bases are TGTGCCAGCAGCCTACAGTTTGCTGGCACTGAAGCTCTCTTT. The encoded protein is CASSLQFAGTEALF.

This clonotype was picked up a small number of times. The chain uses TRBV19 and TRBJ2-1; 7 bases line up with TRBD2. Trimming removed 1 base from V and 1 base from J; junction bases left unmatched: 7. The CDR3 has 17 residues. Germline CDR1 and CDR2: LNHDA and SQIVND (reference sequence). The CDR3 protein is CASSIASGTSSYNEQFF. The CDR3 bases are TGTGCCAGTAGTATAGCAAGCGGGACGTCGTCCTACAATGAGCAGTTCTTC. The entire variable domain, with the rest obtained from reference TRBV19 and TRBJ2-1, is as follows: DGGITQSPKYLFRKEGQNVTLSCEQNLNHDAMYWYRQDPGQGLRLIYYSQIVNDFQKGDIAEGYSVSREKKESFPLTVTSAQKNPTAFYLCASSIASGTSSYNEQFFGPGTRLTVL.

This clonotype was found a few times. This chain uses TRBV28 with TRBJ1-4; tentative D call: TRBD1 (6 bases). This CDR3 comprises 15 residues. Per germline, CDR1 MDHEN and CDR2 SYDVKM. V lost 5 bases, J lost 2 bases, and 12 bases lay in between. CDR3 sequence: CASSRDRLTNEKLFF. In DNA form, the CDR3 reads TGTGCCAGCAGTCGCGACAGGCTCACTAATGAAAAACTGTTTTTT.

This clonotype has just a few counts. The rearrangement links TRBV18 to TRBJ1-2; D is possibly TRBD1 (5 bases). CDR3 length: 15 amino acids. Germline V gene data show CDR1 as KGHSH and CDR2 as LQKENI. The V gene lost 3 bases and the J gene lost 4 bases, with 15 bases spanning the gap. The CDR3 spells CASSPWGSDVYGYTF. The CDR3 coding sequence is TGTGCCAGCTCACCCTGGGGGTCGGACGTCTATGGCTACACCTTC.